One sample yielded the 7 T cell receptor beta chains listed below, sequenced in a study of long-term antiretroviral therapy in people with HIV (dated 2022 in TCRdb). The immunoSEQ hsTCRB v3.0 assay was used at survey level resolution for TRB variable region sequencing. Entries here come from immuneACCESS through TCRdb and include only in-frame sequences with V and J called. Some clones fail to appear in such tables; in the studies checked, an unresolved V gene covers under half of the shortfall, and the cause of the remainder is unknown. The sample table shows fewer than 25,000 clones, and roughly four fifths are seen once. The biggest ten clones account for approximately 5.5% of the sample. The sample in question was unsorted PBMCs, obtained 4.4 years after starting antiretroviral therapy. These receptors originate from a man aged 25 to 45 with HIV.

The rearrangement links TRBV5-1 to TRBJ2-7, with 7 bases that match TRBD1. Trimming took 5 bases from V and 3 from J; bases not matched to a gene: 5. This CDR3 is 13 amino acids long. Germline CDR1 and CDR2: SGHRS and YFSETQ. The CDR3 loop is CASRGTASYEQYF. CDR3 nucleotides: TGCGCCAGCAGGGGGACAGCGAGCTACGAGCAGTACTTC.

The chain joins TRBV27 to TRBJ1-6, with D uncertain. CDR1 and CDR2 from the germline V gene are MNHEY and SMNVEV (reference sequence). The CDR3 is made up of 14 amino acids. Trimming cost V 2 bases and J 1 base, with 3 bases left between them. The CDR3 DNA reads TGTGCCAGCAGTTTACGGTCCTATAATTCACCCCTCCACTTT. This sequence encodes CASSLRSYNSPLHF.

The chain recombines TRBV16 with TRBJ1-2; 12 nucleotides match TRBD1. The CDR3 is 19 amino acids. Germline V lookup: CDR1 KGHSY, CDR2 FQNENV. V shed 4 bases, J shed 3 bases, and the junction held 15 bases outside the gene matches. CDR3 DNA sequence: TGTGCCAGCAGCCGCCTTCCGGGACAGGGGGCGAGGTTGGACTATGGCTACACCTTC. This codes for CASSRLPGQGARLDYGYTF.

The V call is TRBV6-1, the J call TRBJ2-7; 7 positions match TRBD2. Germline loops: CDR1 MNHNS, CDR2 SASEGT. This CDR3 has 13 residues. V was clipped by 5 bases and J by 3 bases; unmatched bases: 4. The CDR3 bases are TGTGCCAGCAGTTGGGGGGGGTACTACGAGCAGTACTTC. Translating it yields CASSWGGYYEQYF.

The chain recombines TRBV27 with TRBJ1-1; D is unresolved. The CDR3 contains 13 residues. With 1 base removed from V and 5 bases from J, the gap between germline ends came to 8 bases. Looked up from germline, CDR1 is MNHEY and CDR2 is SMNVEV (reference sequence). CDR3 sequence: CASSLLSETEAFF. CDR3 nucleotides: TGTGCCAGCAGTTTATTGAGTGAAACTGAAGCTTTCTTT.

The chain carries TRBV7-9 and TRBJ1-4, with D possibly TRBD1 on 5 matching bases. Germline values: CDR1 SEHNR, CDR2 FQNEAQ (reference sequence). Trimming took off 1 base at V and 3 bases at J, with 9 bases between the two ends. The CDR3 is 15 amino acids. This chain's CDR3 is CASSLEGKANEKLFF. For the CDR3, the DNA is TGTGCCAGCAGCTTAGAGGGGAAGGCTAATGAAAAACTGTTTTTT.

This clone was seen a single time. The V and J genes are TRBV15 and TRBJ1-5; tentatively, D is TRBD1 (5 bases). Trimming took 6 bases from V and 5 from J, leaving 14 bases between them. Germline V lookup: CDR1 LNHNV, CDR2 YYDKDF (reference sequence). This CDR3 region has 14 residues. This CDR3 is CATRGDAIHQPQHF. Here the CDR3 DNA reads TGTGCCACCAGGGGGGATGCCATCCATCAGCCCCAGCATTTT.